What follows are 22 T cell receptor beta chains derived from one specimen sequenced in a study of sequential checkpoint blockade in melanoma. Treatment in this sample: randomized to nivolumab then ipilimumab (arm A) or the reverse (arm B). Using immunoSEQ multiplex PCR, the repertoire was profiled, and TCRdb retains in-frame clones only, with some absent. The sample has 35,000 to 40,000 clones, approximately 30% seen once. Sample: tumor tissue (inferred from file names), taken from a patient given nivolumab and ipilimumab in sequence. Receptors were obtained from a human donor with melanoma.

This clone was detected a few times. The chain couples TRBV6-8 to TRBJ2-7; possible D gene TRBD1, 6 bases. Germline CDR1 MNHGY, CDR2 SAAAGT. Trimming took 10 bases from V and 1 from J, leaving 11 bases between them. The CDR3 consists of 12 residues. The CDR3 spells CATRDKSYEQYF. In DNA, the CDR3 is TGTGCCACCCGGGACAAGTCCTACGAGCAGTACTTC.

The V and J genes are TRBV19 and TRBJ2-2; 8 bases are a match to TRBD1. Germline loops: CDR1 LNHDA, CDR2 SQIVND (reference sequence). The CDR3 has 15 residues. The V gene end was trimmed by 4 bases and the J gene end by 7 bases; junction bases not matched to a gene: 8. In DNA, the CDR3 is TGTGCCAGTAGTAACTCAGGGGGCTTCGGCGGGGAGCTGTTTTTT. Protein product: CASSNSGGFGGELFF.

This rearrangement joins TRBV28 to TRBJ2-7, with 10 bases aligning to TRBD2. CDR3 size: 16 residues. CDR1 is MDHEN, CDR2 SYDVKM, per germline. After removal of 5 bases from V and 5 bases from J, the junction contained 12 bases not matched to a gene. CDR3 region: CASSLFSGTSANEQYF. In DNA, the CDR3 is TGTGCCAGCAGTCTCTTTAGCGGGACTAGCGCAAACGAGCAGTACTTC.

V is TRBV6-8 and J is TRBJ1-1; TRBD1 is a possible D gene (5 bases). The CDR3 sequence is 14 residues long. The ends were cut back, 5 bases at V and 1 base at J, with 11 bases in the middle. The V gene's germline CDR1 is MNHGY and CDR2 SAAAGT. This CDR3 is CASSAPGGNTEAFF. DNA for the CDR3: TGTGCCAGCAGTGCTCCTGGGGGGAACACTGAAGCTTTCTTT.

This clone was observed a few times. CDR3 loop: CASSVSGTDPYEQYF. CDR3 DNA sequence: TGTGCCAGCAGCGTGAGTGGGACAGACCCCTACGAGCAGTACTTC. This chain links TRBV11-3 with TRBJ2-7, with 7 bases aligning to TRBD1. CDR1 and CDR2 (germline): SGHNT, YENEEA. CDR3 size: 15 residues. The V gene end was trimmed by 5 bases and the J gene end by 2 bases; junction bases not matched to a gene: 9.

The chain carries TRBV11-1 and TRBJ1-6; D possibly corresponds to TRBD1 (6 bases). CDR3 length: 15 residues. Germline V gene lookup returns CDR1 SGHAT and CDR2 FQDESV (reference sequence). V dropped 5 bases and J dropped 6 bases, with 14 bases sitting between them. CDR3 in amino acids: CASSKQGALNSPLHF. The CDR3 region has the DNA TGTGCCAGCAGCAAACAGGGTGCCCTTAATTCACCCCTCCACTTT.

This chain uses TRBV14 with TRBJ2-7; D not certain. Germline lookup yields CDR1 SGHDN and CDR2 FVKESK. This CDR3 region has 14 residues. Trimming removed 3 bases from V and 6 bases from J, with 15 bases in between. CDR3 DNA: TGTGCCAGCAGCCACGACACCCGTCTTTCCGAGCAGTACTTC. Protein: CASSHDTRLSEQYF.

The chain combines TRBV18 with TRBJ2-7; 9 positions match TRBD1. Unmatched junction bases numbered 5, after V lost 3 bases and J lost 2 bases. In germline, CDR1 is KGHSH, CDR2 LQKENI. The CDR3 loop spans 15 amino acids. The DNA for the CDR3 is TGTGCCAGCTCACCTCCGGGACAGGGCACCTACGAGCAGTACTTC. Protein sequence: CASSPPGQGTYEQYF.

The V gene is TRBV5-1, the J gene TRBJ2-5; D possibly corresponds to TRBD1 (5 bases). V was trimmed by 2 bases and J by 5 bases, leaving 16 bases between them. CDR1 is SGHRS and CDR2 is YFSETQ in the germline V gene. The CDR3 is 15 amino acids. This chain's CDR3 is CASSFKGNPFETQYF. CDR3 nucleotide sequence: TGCGCCAGCAGCTTTAAGGGGAACCCGTTCGAGACCCAGTACTTC. The variable domain in full, with the rest retrieved from reference TRBV5-1 and TRBJ2-5, is KAGVTQTPRYLIKTRGQQVTLSCSPISGHRSVSWYQQTPGQGLQFLFEYFSETQRNKGNFPGRFSGRQFSNSRSEMNVSTLELGDSALYLCASSFKGNPFETQYFGPGTRLLVL.

The sample holds a few counts of this clone. The chain joins TRBV29-1 to TRBJ1-4; D is unclear. Germline V CDR1 and CDR2: SQVTM, ANQGSEA. The CDR3 extends over 12 amino acids. The CDR3 spells CAIGLEDEKLFF. For the CDR3, the DNA is TGCGCAATAGGGCTGGAGGATGAAAAACTGTTTTTT.

The rearrangement joins TRBV19 to TRBJ1-1; perhaps TRBD1 as D (5 bases). The CDR3 runs 15 residues. The germline gives CDR1 LNHDA, CDR2 SQIVND (reference sequence). The V end lost 0 bases, the J end lost 6 bases, and 14 bases lay between the germline ends. CDR3 in amino acids: CASSIDTGLRPEAFF. DNA for the CDR3: TGTGCCAGTAGTATAGATACAGGATTGAGGCCTGAAGCTTTCTTT. Full variable domain (rest looked up from reference TRBV19 and TRBJ1-1): DGGITQSPKYLFRKEGQNVTLSCEQNLNHDAMYWYRQDPGQGLRLIYYSQIVNDFQKGDIAEGYSVSREKKESFPLTVTSAQKNPTAFYLCASSIDTGLRPEAFFGQGTRLTVV.

The chain carries TRBV29-1 and TRBJ2-1; 8 nucleotides match TRBD2. Germline assignment: CDR1 SQVTM and CDR2 ANQGSEA. The CDR3 consists of 13 residues. Trimming cost V 3 bases and J 9 bases; bases outside gene matches: 7. The CDR3 reads CSVDDGGRTEQFF. CDR3 bases: TGCAGCGTTGATGATGGCGGGAGGACTGAGCAGTTCTTC.

This clone was detected only a few times. This chain links TRBV1 with TRBJ1-1; TRBD1 was called by the table and not checked on the DNA. TRBV1 corresponds to a pseudogene. The CDR3 sequence is 16 residues long. This chain's CDR3 is CASSQDKLGAPTEAFF. The DNA for the CDR3 is TGCGCCAGCAGCCAAGATAAGCTGGGGGCGCCGACTGAAGCTTTCTTT.

This clone was seen a single time. The chain links TRBV5-1 to TRBJ1-2, with 8 bases matching TRBD1. The CDR3 covers 15 residues. V shed 4 bases and J 7 bases; nucleotides not matched to a gene: 12. CDR1 and CDR2 (germline): SGHRS, YFSETQ. CDR3 DNA sequence: TGCGCCAGCAGCAAGGAACAGGGGGGGTTCTTTGGCTACACCTTC. Encoded protein: CASSKEQGGFFGYTF.

The rearrangement uses TRBV29-1 and TRBJ2-1, with 13 positions matching TRBD2. Trimming removed 6 bases from V and 11 bases from J; junction bases left unmatched: 10. There are 14 residues in the CDR3. Germline-derived CDR1 and CDR2 are SQVTM and ANQGSEA. CDR3 in amino acids: CSVMGTSGTQKQFF. CDR3 DNA: TGCAGCGTCATGGGGACTAGCGGGACCCAGAAGCAGTTCTTC.

The genes are TRBV7-6 and TRBJ2-7; a possible D gene is TRBD1 (8 bases). Per the germline V gene, CDR1 is SGHVS and CDR2 is FNYEAQ. The CDR3 has 14 amino acids. V lost 3 bases to trimming and J lost 3 bases, with 12 bases between them. The CDR3 loop reads CASSFTGGGYEQYF. The CDR3 bases are TGTGCCAGCAGCTTTACAGGGGGGGGCTACGAGCAGTACTTC.

The CDR3 nucleotides are TGCGCCAGCAGCCAAGGGCAGGGTATCTCTGGAAACACCATATATTTT. Amino acids: CASSQGQGISGNTIYF. J is TRBJ1-3 and V is TRBV4-1; weak D call: TRBD1 (5 bases). Germline V gene lookup returns CDR1 MGHRA and CDR2 YSYEKL. V lost 1 base to trimming and J lost 0 bases, with 10 bases between them. The CDR3 is 16 amino acids.

The chain is built from TRBV4-1 and TRBJ2-5; weak D call: TRBD1 (6 bases). Germline V gene data show CDR1 as MGHRA and CDR2 as YSYEKL. The CDR3 has 13 amino acids. V dropped 3 bases and J dropped 5 bases, with 10 bases sitting between them. As DNA, the CDR3 is TGCGCCAGCAGCCAGGGGGCTGTGGAGACCCAGTACTTC. Residues: CASSQGAVETQYF.

This clone was picked up a small number of times. The V and J genes are TRBV1 and TRBJ1-6; the table's D gene call, TRBD1, was not cross checked with the DNA. TRBV1 is termed a pseudogene. The CDR3 runs 15 residues. The CDR3 nucleotides read TGCACCAGCAGCCTCGGACAGGGGGCGGCTCGTCCCCTCCACTTT. Its protein is CTSSLGQGAARPLHF.

This clone has more than one count but fewer than ten. The chain couples TRBV11-3 to TRBJ2-7; D perhaps matches TRBD2 (6 bases). The V gene lost 5 bases and the J gene lost 5 bases, with 16 bases spanning the gap. Per the germline V gene, CDR1 is SGHNT and CDR2 is YENEEA. The CDR3 spans 14 residues. As DNA, the CDR3 is TGTGCCAGCAGCCCCCAACTAGCCCTGAACGAGCAGTACTTC. Encoded protein: CASSPQLALNEQYF.

The rearrangement links TRBV19 to TRBJ1-5, with 8 bases that match TRBD1. The CDR3 length is 18 residues. Losses at the gene ends were 1 base for V and 2 bases for J; bases not matched to a gene: 10. The germline V gene encodes CDR1 LNHDA and CDR2 SQIVND (reference sequence). This chain's CDR3 is CASSIAPAQGAGNQPQHF. CDR3 DNA sequence: TGTGCCAGTAGTATAGCCCCCGCCCAGGGGGCTGGCAATCAGCCCCAGCATTTT.

This clone was seen a handful of times. V and J are TRBV6-8 and TRBJ2-7; 9 nucleotides line up with TRBD1. CDR3 length: 14 amino acids. Germline V gives CDR1 MNHGY, CDR2 SAAAGT. J gave up 5 bases and V 7 bases, and 9 bases lay outside the gene matches. The CDR3 is CASTLGQGHDEQYF. The DNA of the CDR3 is TGTGCCAGCACCTTGGGACAGGGTCACGACGAGCAGTACTTC.